Following are 24 T cell receptor beta chains from one sample sequenced in a study of CD8 T cells in Susac syndrome. Reverse transcription used roughly 0.45 to 1 ug RNA and random hexamers. TCRdb re-derived calls from the immunoSEQ multiplex PCR reads in MiXCR, one entry per CDR3 protein. The repertoire holds 400,000 or so distinct CDR3 sequences, with approximately 89% as singletons. The sequencing input was CD8+ T cells from PBMCs. The receptor source for this set is a human donor with multiple sclerosis.

This clonotype was counted once. For the CDR3, the DNA is TGTGCCAGCAGCCCCAATTCTAGCGTCTCGTCCTACGAGCAGTACTTC. This encodes CASSPNSSVSSYEQYF. The chain has TRBV9 and TRBJ2-7; D is possibly TRBD2 (6 bases). V was cut by 4 bases and J by 1 base, with 18 bases left in between. The CDR3 is 16 amino acids. The germline CDR1 and CDR2 sequences are SGDLS and YYNGEE.

This sequence joins TRBV7-9 and TRBJ1-2, with TRBD1 as a possible D gene (5 bases). CDR1 and CDR2 (germline): SEHNR, FQNEAQ (reference sequence). This CDR3 comprises 16 residues. V gave up 5 bases and J gave up 3 bases, with 19 bases separating them. The CDR3 coding sequence is TGTGCCAGCAGCCCGCAAGGGGCTCCCCTCGACTATGGCTACACCTTC. It codes for CASSPQGAPLDYGYTF.

This chain uses TRBV30 with TRBJ1-5; D gene unclear. Trimming removed 0 bases from V and 8 bases from J, with 14 bases in between. Per germline, CDR1 GTSNPN and CDR2 SVGIG (reference sequence). This CDR3 contains 14 residues. The DNA of the CDR3 is TGTGCCTGGAGTGTACGGGCCTTTTACGAGCCCCAGCATTTT. Translation: CAWSVRAFYEPQHF.

The rearrangement links TRBV4-1 to TRBJ1-5; no clear D. The CDR3 extends over 13 amino acids. The V gene's germline CDR1 is MGHRA and CDR2 YSYEKL. V lost 1 base to trimming and J lost 6 bases, with 7 bases between them. The CDR3 loop is CASSQVPSQPQHF. The CDR3 DNA is TGCGCCAGCAGCCAAGTCCCGAGTCAGCCCCAGCATTTT.

The chain carries TRBV6-5 and TRBJ2-1, with TRBD2 matching over 7 bases. V lost 2 bases to trimming and J lost 3 bases; unmatched junction nucleotides: 4. Germline V gene lookup returns CDR1 MNHEY and CDR2 SVGAGI. The CDR3 is made up of 15 amino acids. The CDR3 sequence: CASSYAREHYNEQFF. The CDR3 DNA is TGTGCCAGCAGTTACGCGCGGGAGCACTACAATGAGCAGTTCTTC.

CDR3 sequence: CASSQSPRRQDHSPLAKNIQYF. In nucleotides, the CDR3 is TGCGCCAGCAGTCAATCGCCCCGAAGACAGGACCACTCGCCCCTAGCCAAAAACATTCAGTACTTC. The gene calls are TRBV23-1 and TRBJ2-4; a possible D gene is TRBD1 (6 bases). TRBV23-1 is given ORF status, its function remaining uncertain. Trimming cost V 0 bases and J 0 bases, with 27 bases left between them. The CDR3 extends over 22 amino acids.

The rearrangement uses TRBV3-1 and TRBJ2-1, with TRBD2 identical over 10 bases. The CDR3 runs 17 residues. From germline, CDR1 is LGHDT and CDR2 YNNKEL (reference sequence). V shed 0 bases and J 4 bases; nucleotides not matched to a gene: 6. The CDR3 reads CASSQDSSGGVYNEQFF. The CDR3 DNA sequence: TGTGCCAGCAGCCAAGATTCTAGCGGGGGAGTATACAATGAGCAGTTCTTC.

The chain employs TRBV4-2 and TRBJ1-1, with 11 bases fitting TRBD1. This CDR3 comprises 17 residues. The V gene end was trimmed by 2 bases and the J gene end by 4 bases; junction bases not matched to a gene: 9. Germline assignment: CDR1 LGHNA and CDR2 YNFKEQ. CDR3 in DNA: TGTGCCAGCAGCCAAAACCGGACAGGGGGCCGGGTCACTGAAGCTTTCTTT. The encoded protein is CASSQNRTGGRVTEAFF.

The chain carries TRBV6-1 and TRBJ2-1; D may correspond to TRBD1 or TRBD2 (6 bases each). Trimming left V 7 bases short and J 3 bases short, with 16 bases between. CDR1 is MNHNS and CDR2 is SASEGT in the germline V gene. The CDR3 length is 15 residues. CDR3: CASTLEGGNYNEQFF. For the CDR3, the DNA is TGTGCCAGCACCCTGGAAGGGGGGAACTACAATGAGCAGTTCTTC.

There are a few counts of this clonotype. V and J are TRBV19 and TRBJ2-7; D gene uncertain. Germline CDR1 and CDR2: LNHDA and SQIVND (reference sequence). The CDR3 extends over 14 amino acids. The V end lost 3 bases, the J end lost 0 bases, and 9 bases lay between the germline ends. The CDR3 region is CASSMASSSYEQYF. In nucleotides, the CDR3 is TGTGCCAGTAGTATGGCCTCAAGCTCCTACGAGCAGTACTTC.

The chain couples TRBV2 to TRBJ2-7; 8 bases align to TRBD2. Unmatched junction bases numbered 20, after V lost 10 bases and J lost 0 bases. CDR3 length equals 18 residues. The germline CDR1 and CDR2 sequences are SNHLY and FYNNEI. The CDR3 DNA sequence: TGTGCCACCCACCCAAGGGCTCCCGGCGGGGGGAGCTCCTACGAGCAGTACTTC. Protein product: CATHPRAPGGGSSYEQYF.

The chain uses TRBV11-2 and TRBJ2-1, with a possible D match to TRBD1 (6 bases). Germline V gene sequence: CDR1 SGHAT, CDR2 FQNNGV. The CDR3 spans 13 residues. Trimming took off 0 bases at V and 10 bases at J, with 10 bases between the two ends. CDR3 nucleotides: TGTGCCAGCAGCTTAGAGTGGACAGCCGAGCAGTTCTTC. Translated, it gives CASSLEWTAEQFF.

The genes are TRBV28 and TRBJ1-1, with D possibly being TRBD1 (6 bases). V gave up 9 bases and J gave up 1 base, with 18 bases separating them. The CDR3 length is 15 residues. CDR1 and CDR2 (germline): MDHEN, SYDVKM. CDR3 nucleotide sequence: TGTGCCAGGGAACGCCTAGGGGGATCGAACACTGAAGCTTTCTTT. Protein sequence: CARERLGGSNTEAFF.

A few counts support this clonotype. The rearrangement joins TRBV7-9 to TRBJ2-1, with D possibly TRBD1 on 8 matching bases. Germline CDR1 is SEHNR and CDR2 is FQNEAQ (reference sequence). This CDR3 has 16 residues. Trimming cost V 5 bases and J 7 bases, with 21 bases left between them. The CDR3 DNA reads as TGTGCCAGCAGCCCTGGGGGGGGCAGGGGGCTGAATGAGCAGTTCTTC. The encoded protein is CASSPGGGRGLNEQFF.

DNA of the CDR3: TGCGCCAGCAGCCAAGAGGCCAGGGTCAACTATGGCTACACCTTC. Residues: CASSQEARVNYGYTF. The gene calls are TRBV4-1 and TRBJ1-2, with D possibly matching TRBD1 (5 bases). The ends were cut back, 0 bases at V and 2 bases at J, with 10 bases in the middle. This CDR3 has 15 amino acids. The germline V gene encodes CDR1 MGHRA and CDR2 YSYEKL.

The rearrangement links TRBV27 to TRBJ1-1; unclear D gene. The V end was cut by 0 bases, the J end by 2 bases, with 13 bases between. Germline V lookup: CDR1 MNHEY, CDR2 SMNVEV (reference sequence). The CDR3 spans 16 residues. The CDR3 here is CASSLSIWAPNTEAFF. CDR3 nucleotide sequence: TGTGCCAGCAGTTTATCGATTTGGGCTCCCAACACTGAAGCTTTCTTT.

This chain connects TRBV5-4 to TRBJ2-2, with 10 positions matching TRBD1. V gave up 5 bases and J gave up 3 bases; unmatched junction bases: 10. CDR1 and CDR2 from the germline V gene are SGHNT and YYREEE (reference sequence). The CDR3 sequence is 17 residues long. The CDR3 loop reads CASSLRPGQGYTGELFF. In DNA, the CDR3 is TGTGCCAGCAGTTTGCGGCCGGGACAGGGGTACACCGGGGAGCTGTTTTTT.

This clonotype has more than one count but fewer than ten. The J gene is TRBJ2-5, the V gene TRBV29-1; no firm D call. CDR1 SQVTM and CDR2 ANQGSEA come from the germline V gene. Trimming cost V 4 bases and J 2 bases, with 11 bases left between them. This CDR3 spans 13 amino acids. Here the CDR3 DNA reads TGCAGCGTTGTAGACTGGGCGCAAGAGACCCAGTACTTC. This codes for CSVVDWAQETQYF.

The chain combines TRBV28 with TRBJ1-2; the D gene is possibly TRBD1 (5 bases). V lost 6 bases and J lost 8, with 22 bases in between. CDR1 MDHEN and CDR2 SYDVKM come from the germline V gene. The CDR3 is 15 amino acids. The CDR3: CASSLGPWGGEGYTF. The DNA of the CDR3 is TGTGCCAGCAGCTTGGGCCCCTGGGGGGGAGAGGGCTACACCTTC.

The V and J genes are TRBV20-1 and TRBJ2-3; D remains ambiguous. The germline V gene has CDR1 DFQATT and CDR2 SNEGSKA (reference sequence). V lost 0 bases and J lost 0, with 10 bases in between. CDR3 length: 15 residues. This CDR3 is CSARDSTASTDTQYF. The CDR3 DNA reads TGCAGTGCTAGAGATTCGACTGCTAGCACAGATACGCAGTATTTT.

The rearrangement links TRBV6-6 to TRBJ2-7, with 14 bases aligning to TRBD2. The CDR3 totals 16 residues. With V trimmed by 5 bases and J by 6 bases, 9 bases remained unmatched. Germline assignment: CDR1 MNHNY and CDR2 SVGAGI (reference sequence). Here the CDR3 reads CASSPGTSGGFSEQYF. Written as DNA, the CDR3 is TGTGCCAGCAGTCCCGGGACTAGCGGGGGATTCTCCGAGCAGTACTTC.

The chain uses TRBV14 and TRBJ2-7; TRBD2 is a possible D gene (5 bases). CDR1 and CDR2 from the germline V gene are SGHDN and FVKESK. Deletions cut 0 bases from V and 1 base from J, with 13 bases between. This CDR3 has 16 residues. The CDR3 region is CASSQDMTEESYEQYF. CDR3 in DNA: TGTGCCAGCAGCCAAGATATGACGGAGGAGTCCTACGAGCAGTACTTC. Looking up the rest from reference TRBV14 and TRBJ2-7 gives the full variable domain: EAGVTQFPSHSVIEKGQTVTLRCDPISGHDNLYWYRRVMGKEIKFLLHFVKESKQDESGMPNNRFLAERTGGTYSTLKVQPAELEDSGVYFCASSQDMTEESYEQYFGPGTRLTVT.

This clonotype was detected only once. This sequence joins TRBV4-1 and TRBJ1-2; TRBD1 aligns across 8 bases. V was pared by 6 bases and J by 1 base, with 10 bases of the junction left unmatched. The CDR3 spans 16 residues. Germline V gives CDR1 MGHRA, CDR2 YSYEKL. CDR3 sequence reads: CASRTVGTGNNYGYTF. In DNA form, the CDR3 reads TGCGCCAGCAGGACTGTGGGGACAGGCAATAACTATGGCTACACCTTC.

The chain joins TRBV29-1 to TRBJ2-1; D is possibly TRBD1 or TRBD2 (5 bases each). CDR1 is SQVTM, CDR2 ANQGSEA, per germline. Trimming pared 7 bases from V and 0 bases from J, leaving 16 bases between. This CDR3 is built from 15 residues. CDR3 DNA sequence: TGCAGCGCGTGGGACGGGGAGAGCTCCTACAATGAGCAGTTCTTC. This sequence encodes CSAWDGESSYNEQFF.